This TCR beta chain was documented in a study of T cell responses to AZD1222 COVID-19 vaccine. General study points: The sample set comprised mostly white British donors with more females, and clonal diversity was possibly underestimated. The CD4 TCRs associated with vaccination extended across spike and predominated at 160-218 and 743-854. Close to half of spike-specific TCRs reportedly recognize unmutated variant regions. Baseline seropositivity occurred in only a handful of AZD1222 recipients.

To note about this clone: What it binds is unknown.

The protocol was immunoSEQ multiplex PCR, while the TCRdb copy is restricted to in-frame clones and leaves out a portion. The table shows about 140,000 clones, with 70% to 90% occurring only once. Germline CDR1 and CDR2: SGHTA and FQGTGA. CDR3 size: 16 residues. V dropped 5 bases and J dropped 6; count of bases not matched to a gene: 12. The source material was peripheral blood, sampled 28 days after the second AZD1222 dose. The clonotype comes from an adult who received the AZD1222 COVID-19 vaccine. J is TRBJ2-2 and V is TRBV7-3; 7 nucleotides agree with TRBD1. The DNA for the CDR3 is TGTGCCAGCAGCCTACAGGGGCCAGGGGCCGCCGGGGAGCTGTTTTTT. Its translation: CASSLQGPGAAGELFF.